The source of this TCR beta chain is a study of cytotoxic CD8 clonotypes in ibrutinib-treated CLL. The wider study: Response samples followed a median roughly 13 months of treatment, range 6 to 36.

Comments on this clone: The antigen is undetermined.

General observations from the study: Few clonotypes were public, and these shrank or held steady under treatment. A rise in clonality was seen at ibrutinib response, and a fall back toward baseline was seen at progression.

The planned depth of sequencing spanned 1 in 200,000 to 1 in 1 million T cells. Data came from immunoSEQ multiplex PCR; TCRdb stores just in-frame clones and leaves some out. The data hold roughly 180,000 clones, with under 90% observed a single time. The V gene's germline CDR1 is SQVTM and CDR2 ANQGSEA. V gave up 4 bases and J gave up 5 bases, with 17 bases separating them. The CDR3 has 15 residues. This receptor was identified in a human donor with chronic lymphocytic leukemia. The V and J genes are TRBV29-1 and TRBJ2-2; D might be TRBD1 (5 bases). The sample consisted of PBMCs, taken after 24 months of ibrutinib treatment. CDR3 DNA: TGCAGCGTTGTAAACCAGGGATTTAAGACCGGGGAGCTGTTTTTT. Protein: CSVVNQGFKTGELFF.